In this sample, the clone carrying this T cell receptor beta chain turned up a few times. As yet, its antigen is unknown. The sample belongs to a study of T-cell reconstitution after alpha-beta-depleted transplantation in children. Findings and limits, study-wide: Reports say that about two months after transplant, the alpha-beta T cells came out of several hundred graft clones that had expanded.

TCRbeta library construction was performed incorporating unique molecular identifiers. MiXCR was run by TCRdb on the PCR reads, yielding one entry per CDR3 protein. The sample has 500,000 to 600,000 distinct CDR3 sequences, over 25% seen once. The CDR3 is 15 amino acids. From germline, CDR1 is DFQATT and CDR2 SNEGSKA (reference sequence). The V gene end was trimmed by 5 bases and the J gene end by 8 bases; junction bases not matched to a gene: 14. The sequence came from a boy under two years old with Wiskott-Aldrich syndrome, due to receive a stem cell transplant. The sequences come from PBMCs, collected before TCRalphabeta/CD19-depleted stem cell transplant. The J gene is TRBJ2-1, the V gene TRBV20-1; 8 bases agree with TRBD2. The CDR3, as DNA: TGCAGTGCTCGAATGGGGACTAGTCTTTCCGATGAGCAGTTCTTC. This gives the protein CSARMGTSLSDEQFF.